Reported below is one TCR beta chain. This record comes from a study of T cell changes during pregnancy in multiple sclerosis. Using immunoSEQ multiplex PCR, the repertoire was profiled, and TCRdb retains in-frame clones only, with some absent. This table holds some 110,000 clones, roughly nine tenths found once. This CDR3 is built from 16 residues. Trimming at V came to 0 bases and at J to 8 bases, leaving 8 bases not matched to a gene. Germline values: CDR1 SGHRS, CDR2 YFSETQ. V usage is TRBV5-1 and J usage is TRBJ1-4; 9 bases line up with TRBD1. The source of this sequence is a female donor with multiple sclerosis, enrolled in a pregnancy study. The material sequenced was peripheral blood, taken in the third trimester of pregnancy. CDR3 in amino acids: CASSLGDRGAGEKLFF. As DNA, the CDR3 is TGCGCCAGCAGCTTGGGTGACAGGGGGGCAGGAGAAAAACTGTTTTTT. The whole variable domain, remainder taken from reference TRBV5-1 and TRBJ1-4, is KAGVTQTPRYLIKTRGQQVTLSCSPISGHRSVSWYQQTPGQGLQFLFEYFSETQRNKGNFPGRFSGRQFSNSRSEMNVSTLELGDSALYLCASSLGDRGAGEKLFFGSGTQLSVL.